This T cell receptor beta chain was identified in a study of cytomegalovirus exposure and HLA in healthy donors. 60 Vbeta and 13 Jbeta primers were used in PCR. The table came from immunoSEQ multiplex PCR; TCRdb's copy has only in-frame clones and leaves some out. The repertoire holds more than 95,000 clones, with around 79% as singletons. Material for sequencing was PBMCs. The source is a man aged 50-60 years in good health and CMV-seropositive.

The CDR3 reads CASSPVEGLNTEAFF. The DNA of the CDR3 is TGCGCCAGCAGCCCAGTGGAGGGGCTGAACACTGAAGCTTTCTTT. The chain has TRBV4-1 and TRBJ1-1; perhaps TRBD1 as D (5 bases). The CDR3 loop spans 15 amino acids. CDR1 and CDR2 from the germline V gene are MGHRA and YSYEKL. Between the trimmed V and J ends, which lost 4 bases and 0 bases, there was a span of 12 bases.